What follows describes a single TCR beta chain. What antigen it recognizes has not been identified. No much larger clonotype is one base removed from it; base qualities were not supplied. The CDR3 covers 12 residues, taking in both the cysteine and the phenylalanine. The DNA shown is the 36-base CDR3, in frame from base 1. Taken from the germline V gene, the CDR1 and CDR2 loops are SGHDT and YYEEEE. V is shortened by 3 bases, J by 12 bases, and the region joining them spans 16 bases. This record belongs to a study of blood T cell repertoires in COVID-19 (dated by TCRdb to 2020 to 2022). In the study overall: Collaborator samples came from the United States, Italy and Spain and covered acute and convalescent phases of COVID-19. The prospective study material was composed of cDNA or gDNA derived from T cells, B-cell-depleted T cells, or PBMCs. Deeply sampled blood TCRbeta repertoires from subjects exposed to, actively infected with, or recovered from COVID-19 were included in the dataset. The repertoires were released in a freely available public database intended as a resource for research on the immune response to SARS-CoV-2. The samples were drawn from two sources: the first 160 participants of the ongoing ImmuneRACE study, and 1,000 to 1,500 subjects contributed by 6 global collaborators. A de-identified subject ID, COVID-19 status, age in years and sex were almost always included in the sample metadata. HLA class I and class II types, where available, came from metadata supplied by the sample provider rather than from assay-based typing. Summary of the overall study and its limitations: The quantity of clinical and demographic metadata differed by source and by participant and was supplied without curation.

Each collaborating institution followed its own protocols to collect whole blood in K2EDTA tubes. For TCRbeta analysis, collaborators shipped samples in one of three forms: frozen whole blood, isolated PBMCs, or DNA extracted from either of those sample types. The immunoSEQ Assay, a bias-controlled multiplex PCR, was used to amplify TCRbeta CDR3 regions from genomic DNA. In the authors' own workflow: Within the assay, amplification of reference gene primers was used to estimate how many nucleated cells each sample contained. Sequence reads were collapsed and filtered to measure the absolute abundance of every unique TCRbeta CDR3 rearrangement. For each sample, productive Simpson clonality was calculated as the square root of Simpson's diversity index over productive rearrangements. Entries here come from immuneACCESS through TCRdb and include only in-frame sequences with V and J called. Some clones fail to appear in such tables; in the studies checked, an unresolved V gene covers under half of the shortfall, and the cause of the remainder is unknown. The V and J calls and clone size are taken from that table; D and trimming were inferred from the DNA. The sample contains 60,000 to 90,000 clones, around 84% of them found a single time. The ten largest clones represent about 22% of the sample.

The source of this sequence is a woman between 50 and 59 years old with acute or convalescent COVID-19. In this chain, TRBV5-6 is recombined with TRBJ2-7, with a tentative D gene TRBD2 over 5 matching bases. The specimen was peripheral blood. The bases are TGTGCCAGCAGCTCGGACGGACTCCTAAGGTACTTC. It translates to CASSSDGLLRYF.